This T cell receptor beta chain was identified in a study of blood T cell repertoires in COVID-19. As originally analysed: Nucleated cell counts were estimated from reference gene primer amplification. The table came from immunoSEQ multiplex PCR; TCRdb's copy has only in-frame clones and leaves some out. The DNA was the basis for D and trimming; V, J and clone size are from that table. The sample gives roughly 290,000 clones, about 86% of which show up once; about 2.2% is in the top ten. V was trimmed by 8 bases and J by 3 bases, leaving 16 bases between them. The CDR3 totals 14 residues. Germline V gives CDR1 MDHEN, CDR2 SYDVKM.

The sample taken for sequencing was peripheral blood. The chain uses TRBV28 and TRBJ2-5; tentatively, D is TRBD2 (6 bases). This clonotype was obtained from a woman aged 25 to 45 who had recovered from COVID-19. The CDR3 region has the DNA TGTGCCAGCTCCACCGGGGGTAGAGAAGAGACCCAGTACTTC. Translated: CASSTGGREETQYF.